The 29 T cell receptor beta chains listed next were all sequenced from one sample in a study of Ad26.COV2.S vaccination and SARS-CoV-2 variants. Clones were read by immunoSEQ multiplex PCR, and TCRdb kept only the in-frame ones, dropping some. The sample comprises some 520,000 clones, around 90% of which are singletons, and more than 10% rests with the top ten. Noted treatment: around 19 received Ad26.COV2.S at low or high dose, single or two shots; about 5 received placebo; per-sample allocation not given. Sampling was done on day 63 after the first vaccine or placebo injection. The sequenced sample was peripheral blood, obtained in a trial of Ad26.COV2.S vaccine versus placebo. These receptors all come from a person between 18 and 65 years old who received the Ad26.COV2.S COVID-19 vaccine or a placebo.

This chain connects TRBV30 to TRBJ2-7; D might be TRBD1 or TRBD2, each matching 5 bases. The CDR3 sequence is 12 residues long. CDR1 and CDR2 from the germline V gene are GTSNPN and SVGIG (reference sequence). V was pared by 3 bases and J by 5 bases, with 11 bases between. CDR3 nucleotide sequence: TGTGCCTGGAGGGCAGGGACCCACGAGCAGTACTTC. Protein sequence: CAWRAGTHEQYF.

The chain employs TRBV12-3 or TRBV12-4 and TRBJ2-2; D not certain. This CDR3 region has 12 residues. The V end was cut by 6 bases, the J end by 4 bases, with 6 bases between. The CDR3 coding sequence is TGTGCCAGCAGGATTTTCACCGGGGAGCTGTTTTTT. Amino acid sequence: CASRIFTGELFF.

In DNA form, the CDR3 reads TGTGCCAGCAGTGACTCACGGGGACAACAGCAGTTCTTC. The encoded protein is CASSDSRGQQQFF. The genes are TRBV6-4 and TRBJ2-1; possible D gene TRBD1, 6 bases. Trimming cost V 0 bases and J 11 bases, with 11 bases left between them. This CDR3 is built from 13 residues. The germline CDR1 and CDR2 sequences are MRHNA and SNTAGT.

The rearrangement joins TRBV19 to TRBJ1-1; perhaps TRBD1 as D (6 bases). The germline V gene encodes CDR1 LNHDA and CDR2 SQIVND (reference sequence). The CDR3 loop spans 14 amino acids. V lost 4 bases, J lost 0 bases, and 9 bases lay in between. The CDR3 here is CASSRGLMNTEAFF. CDR3 bases: TGTGCCAGTAGTAGGGGGCTAATGAACACTGAAGCTTTCTTT.

This sequence joins TRBV10-3 and TRBJ1-1, with D possibly TRBD1 on 6 matching bases. V was shortened by 6 bases and J by 5 bases, with 13 bases between the two germline ends. The germline gives CDR1 ENHRY, CDR2 SYGVKD. This CDR3 region has 13 residues. The CDR3 spells CAIRPDSRTEAFF. Here the CDR3 DNA reads TGTGCCATCAGGCCGGACAGTCGGACTGAAGCTTTCTTT.

This sequence joins TRBV7-8 and TRBJ2-7, with 9 nucleotides matching TRBD1. Per germline, CDR1 SGHVS and CDR2 FQNEAQ. V trimming: 7 bases; J trimming: 2 bases; junction bases outside the gene matches: 6. The CDR3 is 14 amino acids. The CDR3 bases are TGTGCCAGCATGCCGGGACAGGGACCCTACGAGCAGTACTTC. Translating it yields CASMPGQGPYEQYF.

The rearrangement joins TRBV6-4 to TRBJ2-2, with 7 bases that match TRBD2. V lost 6 bases, J lost 5 bases, and 9 bases stayed unmatched. The V gene's germline CDR1 is MRHNA and CDR2 SNTAGT. CDR3 length: 15 residues. As DNA, the CDR3 is TGTGCCAGCAGCCCCGGAGGGAGGGGTACCGGGGAGCTGTTTTTT. As protein: CASSPGGRGTGELFF.

V gene TRBV27 combines with J gene TRBJ1-3; D is uncertain. The CDR3 covers 17 residues. The germline V gene encodes CDR1 MNHEY and CDR2 SMNVEV (reference sequence). V was cut by 4 bases and J by 0 bases, with 16 bases left in between. The CDR3, as DNA: TGTGCCAGCAGTTCAACCTCAGGATTTTTCTCTGGAAACACCATATATTTT. Its protein product is CASSSTSGFFSGNTIYF.

This rearrangement joins TRBV24-1 to TRBJ2-1, with TRBD1 matching over 9 bases. The J segment lost 8 bases and the V segment lost 6 bases, leaving 10 bases of the junction unmatched. There are 15 residues in the CDR3. Germline values: CDR1 KGHDR, CDR2 SFDVKD. The CDR3 region has the DNA TGTGCCACCAGTCCCCGGGACAGGGCATCAGATGAGCAGTTCTTC. Protein product: CATSPRDRASDEQFF.

Concerning this clone: The identical CDR3 is also encoded by other nucleotide sequences in the sample. The rearrangement uses TRBV4-3 and TRBJ2-1; 8 nucleotides align to TRBD2. V gave up 0 bases and J gave up 9 bases; unmatched junction bases: 7. The V gene's germline CDR1 is LGHNA and CDR2 YSLEER. This CDR3 has 15 amino acids. The CDR3 nucleotides read TGCGCCAGCAGCCAAGATCCGGGGCTAGCGGGTGAGCAGTTCTTC. This encodes CASSQDPGLAGEQFF.

The V and J genes are TRBV4-3 and TRBJ1-6; D remains ambiguous. There are 15 residues in the CDR3. Between the trimmed V and J ends, which lost 4 bases and 7 bases, there was a span of 14 bases. Germline V lookup: CDR1 LGHNA, CDR2 YSLEER. CDR3 coding DNA: TGCGCCAGCAGCCCTCAGGCGGTCGGCAATTCACCCCTCCACTTT. This sequence encodes CASSPQAVGNSPLHF.

The V gene is TRBV5-1, the J gene TRBJ2-1; D is unresolved. Trimming removed 2 bases at V and 2 bases at J, with 5 bases between. CDR1 SGHRS and CDR2 YFSETQ come from the germline V gene. The CDR3 sequence is 13 residues long. The chain's CDR3 is CASSLGPYNEQFF. The CDR3, as DNA: TGCGCCAGCAGCTTAGGGCCCTACAATGAGCAGTTCTTC.

V gene TRBV7-9 combines with J gene TRBJ2-7, with D tentatively TRBD1 or TRBD2 (5 bases each). The V end lost 4 bases, the J end lost 3 bases, and 13 bases lay between the germline ends. The CDR3 sequence is 14 residues long. The V gene's germline CDR1 is SEHNR and CDR2 FQNEAQ (reference sequence). Here the CDR3 reads CASSSRGGLYEQYF. In DNA, the CDR3 is TGTGCCAGCAGCTCACGGGGCGGACTCTACGAGCAGTACTTC.

The chain recombines TRBV7-9 with TRBJ1-1, with 7 bases matching TRBD1. Germline lookup yields CDR1 SEHNR and CDR2 FQNEAQ (reference sequence). This CDR3 region has 14 residues. V dropped 4 bases and J dropped 5; count of bases not matched to a gene: 7. The CDR3 region has the DNA TGTGCCAGCAGCTCAGAAACAGGGGATACTGAAGCTTTCTTT. It encodes CASSSETGDTEAFF.

This clone was picked up a small number of times. Other DNA sequences in this specimen translate into the identical CDR3. V gene TRBV9 combines with J gene TRBJ2-3; no firm D call. The CDR3 runs to 12 residues. Per germline, CDR1 SGDLS and CDR2 YYNGEE. The germline V and J ends were trimmed by 4 bases and 0 bases, with 3 bases remaining between them. The CDR3 reads CASSISTDTQYF. CDR3 in DNA: TGTGCCAGCAGCATTAGCACAGATACGCAGTATTTT.

V and J are TRBV5-8 and TRBJ2-2; perhaps TRBD1 as D (6 bases). The V gene's germline CDR1 is SGHTS and CDR2 YDEGEE. Deletions cut 4 bases from V and 3 bases from J, with 19 bases between. The CDR3 extends over 17 amino acids. The CDR3, as DNA: TGTGCCAGCAGCCTACAGGGTTCCTCCGGGGACACCGGGGAGCTGTTTTTT. This codes for CASSLQGSSGDTGELFF.

V and J are TRBV10-3 and TRBJ2-1, with 7 bases matching TRBD2. Per germline, CDR1 ENHRY and CDR2 SYGVKD. V trimming: 6 bases; J trimming: 5 bases; junction bases outside the gene matches: 10. The CDR3 covers 15 residues. CDR3 in amino acids: CAIRGSREKNNEQFF. The CDR3 DNA sequence: TGTGCCATCAGGGGGTCGCGGGAGAAAAACAATGAGCAGTTCTTC.

As concerns this clone: Other DNA sequences in this specimen translate into the identical CDR3. The V and J genes are TRBV18 and TRBJ1-4; the D is unclear. Germline V CDR1 and CDR2: KGHSH, LQKENI. The CDR3 has 14 residues. V was pared by 2 bases and J by 0 bases, with 4 bases between. The CDR3 reads CASSPGATNEKLFF. Here the CDR3 DNA reads TGTGCCAGCTCACCAGGGGCAACTAATGAAAAACTGTTTTTT.

The chain combines TRBV7-2 with TRBJ2-4; 14 bases match TRBD2. Per germline, CDR1 SGHTA and CDR2 FQGNSA. V shed 5 bases, J shed 9 bases, and the junction held 12 bases outside the gene matches. This CDR3 contains 17 residues. The CDR3: CASSQGLAGGPPSIQYF. As DNA, the CDR3 is TGTGCCAGCAGCCAAGGACTAGCGGGAGGCCCCCCTAGCATTCAGTACTTC.

The V call is TRBV6-2 or TRBV6-3, the J call TRBJ1-5; 8 positions match TRBD1. Germline CDR1 and CDR2: MNHEY and SVGEGT. The CDR3 consists of 16 residues. Trimming at V came to 2 bases and at J to 3 bases, leaving 6 bases not matched to a gene. This CDR3 is CASSYATGATNQPQHF. The CDR3 DNA is TGTGCCAGCAGTTACGCGACAGGGGCAACCAATCAGCCCCAGCATTTT.

The rearrangement uses TRBV4-3 and TRBJ2-3; TRBD2 matches at 7 bases. Germline V gives CDR1 LGHNA, CDR2 YSLEER. The CDR3 length is 20 residues. The ends lost 1 base at V and 0 bases at J; junction bases unmatched: 16. CDR3 bases: TGCGCCAGCAGCCAAGTCCCGATAGCGGGCCAGGCCCTTAGCACAGATACGCAGTATTTT. This encodes CASSQVPIAGQALSTDTQYF.

The chain employs TRBV23-1 and TRBJ1-1; D gene uncertain. TRBV23-1 counts as an open reading frame of uncertain function. The CDR3 is made up of 16 amino acids. V dropped 6 bases and J dropped 4 bases, with 21 bases sitting between them. In DNA, the CDR3 is TGCGCCAGCAGACCCCCCATGAGGGAGCGGGGCACTGAAGCTTTCTTT. Its translation: CASRPPMRERGTEAFF.

This chain joins TRBV7-3 and TRBJ2-4; weak D call: TRBD2 (5 bases). The germline V and J ends were trimmed by 2 bases and 2 bases, with 16 bases remaining between them. This CDR3 is 17 amino acids long. CDR1 is SGHTA and CDR2 is FQGTGA in the germline V gene. DNA for the CDR3: TGTGCCAGCAGCTTAGTAAATCTCGGGAATCCCAAAAACATTCAGTACTTC. This sequence encodes CASSLVNLGNPKNIQYF.

This CDR3 is CAIKSGRGSDTQYF. The CDR3 DNA follows: TGTGCCATCAAGAGCGGGAGGGGGTCAGATACGCAGTATTTT. The chain joins TRBV10-3 to TRBJ2-3, with 10 bases identical to TRBD2. The germline V gene encodes CDR1 ENHRY and CDR2 SYGVKD. V trimming: 7 bases; J trimming: 4 bases; junction bases outside the gene matches: 5. This CDR3 is 14 amino acids long.

The rearrangement links TRBV29-1 to TRBJ2-3; a possible D gene is TRBD1 (8 bases). Per the germline V gene, CDR1 is SQVTM and CDR2 is ANQGSEA. This CDR3 is 15 amino acids long. Trimming removed 6 bases at V and 0 bases at J, with 16 bases between. CDR3 DNA sequence: TGCAGCGTCGGACAGGGACTAAGAAGCACAGATACGCAGTATTTT. This encodes CSVGQGLRSTDTQYF.

The chain joins TRBV19 to TRBJ1-1; a possible D gene is TRBD1 (6 bases). The CDR3 sequence is 13 residues long. The germline V and J ends were trimmed by 4 bases and 5 bases, with 11 bases remaining between them. The germline V gene has CDR1 LNHDA and CDR2 SQIVND (reference sequence). CDR3: CASSTRGGTEAFF. CDR3 DNA sequence: TGTGCCAGTAGTACTCGAGGGGGGACTGAAGCTTTCTTT.

About this clone itself: This specimen includes other DNA sequences encoding the same CDR3. The J gene is TRBJ2-7, the V gene TRBV2; 8 bases line up with TRBD2. The CDR3 sequence is 13 residues long. The germline V gene encodes CDR1 SNHLY and CDR2 FYNNEI. The J segment lost 4 bases and the V segment lost 5 bases, leaving 4 bases of the junction unmatched. CDR3 in DNA: TGTGCCAGCAGTAGCGGGAGTAGTTACGAGCAGTACTTC. Its protein is CASSSGSSYEQYF.

CDR3 amino acids: CASSLEETGELFF. CDR3 sequence (DNA): TGTGCCAGCAGCTTGGAGGAGACCGGGGAGCTGTTTTTT. The chain has TRBV5-6 and TRBJ2-2; D remains unclear. CDR3 length: 13 residues. Trimming pared 0 bases from V and 5 bases from J, leaving 5 bases between. Germline CDR1 and CDR2: SGHDT and YYEEEE.

The chain combines TRBV10-3 with TRBJ1-1; TRBD1 matches 7 bases. There are 13 residues in the CDR3. CDR1 is ENHRY, CDR2 SYGVKD, per germline. V gave up 10 bases and J gave up 0 bases; unmatched junction bases: 5. The CDR3 DNA sequence: TGTGCCACCACGGGACAGTTGAACACTGAAGCTTTCTTT. This translates into CATTGQLNTEAFF.